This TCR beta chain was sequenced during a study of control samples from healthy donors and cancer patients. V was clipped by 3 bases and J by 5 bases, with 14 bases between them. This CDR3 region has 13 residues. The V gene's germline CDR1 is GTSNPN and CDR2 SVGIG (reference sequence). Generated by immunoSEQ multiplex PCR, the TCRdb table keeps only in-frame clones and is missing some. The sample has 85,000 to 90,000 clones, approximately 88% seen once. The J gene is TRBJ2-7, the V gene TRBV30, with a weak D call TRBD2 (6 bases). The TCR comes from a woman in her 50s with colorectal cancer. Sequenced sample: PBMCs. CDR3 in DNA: TGTGCCTGGAGACCTTCGGGGGTGAACGAGCAGTACGTC. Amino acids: CAWRPSGVNEQYV.